The present TCR beta chain was sequenced within a study of blood T cell repertoires in COVID-19. Study background: The study drew acute and convalescent COVID-19 samples from the United States, Italy and Spain. T cells, B-cell-depleted T cells, or PBMCs provided the cDNA or gDNA that served as material.

This clone was seen once. How the authors handled the data: Amplifying reference gene primers gave estimates of nucleated cell counts. The table came from immunoSEQ multiplex PCR; TCRdb's copy has only in-frame clones and leaves some out. V and J calls plus clone size are reproduced from that table; the DNA served to infer D and trimming. The sample has about 78,000 clones, around nine tenths seen once. This clonotype originated in a man over 45 with active or convalescent COVID-19. The material sequenced was peripheral blood.

The CDR3: CASRPPDRGYEQYF. CDR3 nucleotide sequence: TGTGCCAGCAGGCCTCCGGACAGGGGTTACGAGCAGTACTTC. J is TRBJ2-7 and V is TRBV5-7; 9 bases match TRBD1. TRBV5-7 is an ORF, and what it does is uncertain. This CDR3 has 14 amino acids. With 5 bases clipped from V and 4 bases from J, the junction kept 7 bases outside the gene matches.